Below, 5 T cell receptor beta chains from the same sample are listed, as sequenced in a study of CD8 T cells in ankylosing spondylitis. One entry per CDR3 protein, called by TCRdb with MiXCR from the 5' RACE reads. The table lists about 240,000 distinct CDR3 sequences, about 10% of them singletons. The sequencing input was blood, either unsorted or a sorted T cell fraction (not recorded which). The receptors derive from a male donor with ankylosing spondylitis or in good health (not recorded which).

The chain uses TRBV20-1 and TRBJ2-6; TRBD1 matches 7 bases. In germline, CDR1 is DFQATT, CDR2 SNEGSKA (reference sequence). The CDR3 is 19 residues long. CDR3 amino acids: CSGKHAPGQRTSGANVLTF. CDR3 coding DNA: TGCAGCGGTAAGCATGCTCCGGGACAGAGGACTTCTGGGGCCAACGTCCTGACTTTC.

This clonotype was seen repeatedly, ten times or more. V usage is TRBV12-3 or TRBV12-4 and J usage is TRBJ1-2, with D tentatively TRBD1 (6 bases). This CDR3 region has 14 residues. The V end lost 7 bases, the J end lost 2 bases, and 14 bases lay between the germline ends. The CDR3 nucleotides are TGTGCCAGCACCATTGCAACAGGGAACTATGGCTACACCTTC. Amino acids: CASTIATGNYGYTF.

A few counts support this clonotype. This chain uses TRBV10-1 with TRBJ1-4; D remains unclear. The germline CDR1 and CDR2 sequences are WNHNN and SYGVQD (reference sequence). The CDR3 sequence is 15 residues long. V was shortened by 0 bases and J by 8 bases, with 13 bases between the two germline ends. The CDR3 bases are TGCGCCAGCAGTGAGTCGGCCTCCAAGCGGGAAAAACTGTTTTTT. Translating it yields CASSESASKREKLFF.

This clonotype was seen a single time. An end of the junction does not agree with germline; a read error may underlie this. The CDR3 DNA follows: TGTGCCAGCAGCTTGTCTAGCGGTTACAATGAGCAGGTCTTC. It is translated as CASSLSSGYNEQVF. V and J are TRBV5-5 and TRBJ2-1; 7 nucleotides align to TRBD2. Germline V gives CDR1 SGHKS, CDR2 YYEKEE (reference sequence). The CDR3 totals 14 residues.

This clonotype occurred once. This rearrangement joins TRBV3-1 to TRBJ2-6, with D hard to call. CDR1 LGHDT and CDR2 YNNKEL come from the germline V gene (reference sequence). The CDR3 runs to 17 residues. Trimming shortened V by 11 bases and J by 0 bases, and 20 bases separated the two germline ends. CDR3 nucleotides: TGTGCCTCCACCCAAGATCTGTTTTACTCTGGGGCCAACGTCCTGACTTTC. It codes for CASTQDLFYSGANVLTF.